A selection of T cell receptor beta chains follows, all from one sample in a study of T-cell memory formation after mild COVID-19. A single record per CDR3 protein comes from TCRdb applying MiXCR to the 5' RACE reads. The sample consists of 380,000 or so distinct CDR3 sequences, approximately 15% of them appearing once. The sequenced sample was PBMCs or a T cell subset sorted from them (not recorded which). The receptors here all came from a man between 18 and 35 years old who had mild COVID-19 (a few samples of this study predate the infection). Cell type and time point are not known. Both conserved end residues are part of each CDR3. The D gene is left open where the match is weak. Clone sizes are given selectively: once, few, many, or a class where the clone is expanded.

j_call v_call clone_size cdr3_length d_call cdr3_aa cdr3_nt
TRBJ2-7 TRBV7-2 few 17 . CASSLDGSKHSSYEQYF TGTGCCAGCAGCTTGGACGGCTCGAAACATAGCTCCTACGAGCAGTACTTC
TRBJ2-7 TRBV5-1 few 17 TRBD2 CASSRPSGGGASYEQYF TGCGCCAGCAGCCGCCCCTCGGGCGGGGGGGCGTCCTACGAGCAGTACTTC
TRBJ2-2 TRBV7-8 many 15 TRBD2 CASSPRGSGDWELFF TGTGCCAGCAGCCCCCGCGGTAGCGGGGACTGGGAGCTGTTTTTT
TRBJ2-2 TRBV12-3/TRBV12-4 many 15 . CASTWGDANTGELFF TGTGCCAGCACCTGGGGGGACGCGAACACCGGGGAGCTGTTTTTT
TRBJ2-5 TRBV12-3/TRBV12-4 . 14 . CASSSLGLGETQYF TGTGCCAGCAGTTCCCTTGGCCTCGGGGAGACCCAGTACTTC
TRBJ2-5 TRBV27 . 16 TRBD2 CASSPNSGGATETQYF TGTGCCAGCAGTCCCAATAGCGGGGGGGCCACAGAGACCCAGTACTTC
TRBJ2-5 TRBV18 . 17 . CASSRRTGRWHQETQYF TGTGCCAGCTCACGCCGAACAGGGCGCTGGCACCAAGAGACCCAGTACTTC
TRBJ2-5 TRBV12-3/TRBV12-4 . 17 . CASSLVPGGIWGETQYF TGTGCCAGCAGTTTAGTCCCTGGGGGAATCTGGGGAGAGACCCAGTACTTC
TRBJ1-2 TRBV5-8 few 13 . CASSFIDPYGYTF TGTGCCAGCAGCTTTATTGATCCCTATGGCTACACCTTC
TRBJ2-7 TRBV21-1 . 10 . CASSHRGADF TGTGCCAGCAGCCACAGGGGGGCGGACTTC
TRBJ1-2 TRBV7-2 few 16 TRBD1 CASSLVSWDREGGYTF TGTGCCAGCAGCTTAGTATCGTGGGACAGGGAGGGAGGCTACACCTTC
TRBJ2-5 TRBV5-1 . 14 . CASSRDTAEGSQYF TGCGCCAGCAGCCGAGACACGGCTGAGGGGTCCCAGTACTTC
TRBJ2-5 TRBV20-1 few 11 TRBD1 CTVTGEETQYF TGCACAGTAACAGGGGAAGAGACCCAGTACTTC
TRBJ2-4 TRBV7-9 . 13 TRBD1 CASSLTSRTGRHF TGTGCCAGCAGCTTAACATCCCGGACAGGGAGGCACTTC
TRBJ2-7 TRBV5-6 many 16 TRBD2 CASSFPGASGPYEQYF TGTGCCAGCAGCTTCCCGGGCGCTAGCGGTCCCTACGAGCAGTACTTC
TRBJ2-3 TRBV7-6 . 15 TRBD2 CASSISGGHTDTQYF TGTGCCAGCAGCATCAGCGGGGGGCACACAGATACGCAGTATTTT
TRBJ1-1 TRBV2 . 13 . CASSVGPVTEAFF TGTGCCAGCAGTGTCGGCCCGGTCACTGAAGCTTTCTTT
TRBJ1-1 TRBV24-1 . 12 . CASTGRNTEAFF TGTGCCAGCACCGGGAGGAACACTGAAGCTTTCTTT
TRBJ2-3 TRBV12-3/TRBV12-4 . 16 TRBD2 CASSQRGLAGGDTQYF TGTGCCAGCAGTCAGCGGGGGCTAGCGGGGGGGGATACGCAGTATTTT
TRBJ2-7 TRBV4-1 few 19 TRBD1 CASSPPPRQGIPSSYEQYF TGCGCCAGCAGCCCGCCACCTAGACAGGGGATCCCCAGCTCCTACGAGCAGTACTTC
TRBJ2-2 TRBV12-3/TRBV12-4 . 15 . CASNREQANTGELFF TGTGCCAGCAATCGAGAACAGGCGAACACCGGGGAGCTGTTTTTT
TRBJ2-2 TRBV5-4 many 16 TRBD2 CASSLGLAANTGELFF TGTGCCAGCAGCTTGGGACTAGCTGCGAACACCGGGGAGCTGTTTTTT
TRBJ2-5 TRBV29-1 . 13 . CSVFTGLQETQYF TGCAGCGTTTTTACGGGACTCCAAGAGACCCAGTACTTC
TRBJ2-1 TRBV4-1 many 13 TRBD2 CASSQVGRGEQFF TGCGCCAGCAGCCAAGTAGGGAGGGGTGAGCAGTTCTTC
TRBJ2-1 TRBV2 . 14 TRBD2 CASLAGGGGDEQFF TGTGCCAGCTTAGCGGGGGGCGGGGGTGATGAGCAGTTCTTC
TRBJ2-3 TRBV29-1 many 10 . CSVGPDTQYF TGCAGCGTTGGCCCCGATACGCAGTATTTT
TRBJ1-1 TRBV2 once 12 . CASTVGNTEAFF TGTGCCAGCACAGTGGGGAACACTGAAGCTTTCTTT
TRBJ2-7 TRBV2 many 14 TRBD1 CASSLDRDLKKQYF TGTGCCAGCAGCCTAGACAGGGATCTTAAAAAGCAGTACTTC
TRBJ2-4 TRBV4-2 few 16 TRBD2 CASSQDWTSGENIQYF TGTGCCAGCAGCCAAGATTGGACTAGCGGGGAAAACATTCAGTACTTC
TRBJ2-7 TRBV7-9 few 16 TRBD2 CASSPTSGVASYEQYF TGTGCCAGCAGCCCTACTAGCGGGGTTGCCAGCTACGAGCAGTACTTC
TRBJ2-1 TRBV12-3/TRBV12-4 . 15 . CASTPVGGSHREQFF TGTGCCAGTACCCCCGTAGGGGGTTCCCACCGTGAGCAGTTCTTC
TRBJ2-2 TRBV5-4 . 15 TRBD1 CASSLDRGNTGELFF TGTGCCAGCAGCTTGGACAGGGGAAACACCGGGGAGCTGTTTTTT
TRBJ2-5 TRBV20-1 many 14 TRBD1 CSALLQGTQETQYF TGCAGTGCCCTTTTACAGGGGACCCAAGAGACCCAGTACTTC
TRBJ2-7 TRBV7-9 . 15 TRBD1 CASSSAGGASYEQYF TGTGCCAGCAGCTCAGCAGGGGGCGCCTCCTACGAGCAGTACTTC